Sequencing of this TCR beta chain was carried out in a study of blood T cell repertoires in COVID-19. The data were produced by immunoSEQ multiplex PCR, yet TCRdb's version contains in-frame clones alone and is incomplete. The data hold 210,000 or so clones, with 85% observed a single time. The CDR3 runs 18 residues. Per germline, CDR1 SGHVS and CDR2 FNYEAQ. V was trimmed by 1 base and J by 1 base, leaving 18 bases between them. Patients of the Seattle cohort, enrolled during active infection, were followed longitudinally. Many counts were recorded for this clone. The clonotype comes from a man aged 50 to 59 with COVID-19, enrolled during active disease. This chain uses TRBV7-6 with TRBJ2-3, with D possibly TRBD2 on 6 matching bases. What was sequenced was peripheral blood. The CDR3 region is CASSLGQGSGGGTDTQYF. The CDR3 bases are TGTGCCAGCAGCTTAGGGCAGGGCTCAGGAGGGGGCACAGATACGCAGTATTTT. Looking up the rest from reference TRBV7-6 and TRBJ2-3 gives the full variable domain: GAGVSQSPRYKVTKRGQDVALRCDPISGHVSLYWYRQALGQGPEFLTYFNYEAQQDKSGLPNDRFSAERPEGSISTLTIQRTEQRDSAMYRCASSLGQGSGGGTDTQYFGPGTRLTVL.